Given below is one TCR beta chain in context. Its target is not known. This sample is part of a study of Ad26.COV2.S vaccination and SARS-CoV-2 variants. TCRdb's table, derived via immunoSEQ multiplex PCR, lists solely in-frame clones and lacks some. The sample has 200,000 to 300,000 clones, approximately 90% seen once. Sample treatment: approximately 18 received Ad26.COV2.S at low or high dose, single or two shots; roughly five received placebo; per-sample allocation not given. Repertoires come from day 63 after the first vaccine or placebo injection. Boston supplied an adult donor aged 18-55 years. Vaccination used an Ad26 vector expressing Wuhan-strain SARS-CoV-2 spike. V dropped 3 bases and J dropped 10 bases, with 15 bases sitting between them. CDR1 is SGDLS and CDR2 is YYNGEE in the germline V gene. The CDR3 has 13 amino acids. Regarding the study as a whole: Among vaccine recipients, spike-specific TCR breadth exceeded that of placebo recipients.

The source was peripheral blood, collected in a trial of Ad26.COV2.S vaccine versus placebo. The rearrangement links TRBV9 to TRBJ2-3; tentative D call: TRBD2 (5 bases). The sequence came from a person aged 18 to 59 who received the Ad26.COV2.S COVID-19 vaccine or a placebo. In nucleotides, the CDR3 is TGTGCCAGCAGCGAGCGGCTGACAAAGGCGCAGTATTTT. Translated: CASSERLTKAQYF.